This section outlines one TCR beta chain sequence together with its context. The antigen remains unidentified. These data come from a study of T cell responses to AZD1222 COVID-19 vaccine. Overall study results and limits: Among the donors, most were white British and more were female, and clonal diversity was possibly underestimated. Sampled repertoires all dated from after the peak T cell response. Unmutated regions of variants are reportedly targeted by nearly half of spike-specific TCRs. Just a handful of AZD1222 recipients tested seropositive at baseline.

TCRdb's copy holds only in-frame clones and misses some; the assay was immunoSEQ multiplex PCR. The sample holds 110,000 to 150,000 clones, around 92% seen once. The V end was cut by 5 bases, the J end by 2 bases, with 16 bases between. The CDR3 is made up of 15 amino acids. The germline gives CDR1 ENHRY, CDR2 SYGVKD. The receptor comes from an adult who had recovered from COVID-19. This sequence joins TRBV10-3 and TRBJ2-7, with D unresolved. The sample consisted of peripheral blood, taken after recovery from COVID-19. For the CDR3, the DNA is TGTGCCATCAGTTCAAGCAGGACCAGCACCTACGAGCAGTACTTC. Protein: CAISSSRTSTYEQYF.